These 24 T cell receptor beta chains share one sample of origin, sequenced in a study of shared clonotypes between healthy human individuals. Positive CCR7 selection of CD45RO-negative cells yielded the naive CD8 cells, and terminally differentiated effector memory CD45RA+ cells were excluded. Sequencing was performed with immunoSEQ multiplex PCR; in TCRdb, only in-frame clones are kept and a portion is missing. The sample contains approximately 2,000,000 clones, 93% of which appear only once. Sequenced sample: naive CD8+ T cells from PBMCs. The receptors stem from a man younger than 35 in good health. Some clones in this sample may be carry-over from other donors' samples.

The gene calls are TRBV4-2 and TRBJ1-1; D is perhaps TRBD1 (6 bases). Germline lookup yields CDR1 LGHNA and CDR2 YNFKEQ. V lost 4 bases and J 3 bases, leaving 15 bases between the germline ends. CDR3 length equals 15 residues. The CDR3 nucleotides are TGTGCCAGCAGCCGGACCTCGGACAGATACACTGAAGCTTTCTTT. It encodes CASSRTSDRYTEAFF.

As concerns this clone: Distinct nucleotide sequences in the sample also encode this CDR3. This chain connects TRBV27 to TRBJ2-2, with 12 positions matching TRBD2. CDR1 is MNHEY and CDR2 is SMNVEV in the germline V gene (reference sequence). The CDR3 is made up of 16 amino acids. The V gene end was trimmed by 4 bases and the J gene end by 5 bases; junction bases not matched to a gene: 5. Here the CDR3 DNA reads TGTGCCAGCAGTTCCCCCACTAGCGGGAGGACCGGGGAGCTGTTTTTT. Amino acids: CASSSPTSGRTGELFF.

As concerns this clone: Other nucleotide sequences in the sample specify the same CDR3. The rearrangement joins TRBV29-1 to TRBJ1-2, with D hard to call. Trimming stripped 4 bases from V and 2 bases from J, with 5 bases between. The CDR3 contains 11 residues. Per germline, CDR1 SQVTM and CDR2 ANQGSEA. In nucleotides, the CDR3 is TGCAGCGTTGGGGTAAACTATGGCTACACCTTC. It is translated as CSVGVNYGYTF.

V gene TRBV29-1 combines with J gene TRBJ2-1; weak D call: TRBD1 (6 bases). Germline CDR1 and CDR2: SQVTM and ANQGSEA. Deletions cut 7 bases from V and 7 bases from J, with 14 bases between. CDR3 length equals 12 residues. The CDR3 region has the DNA TGCAGCGCCACCGGGACACTTAATGAGCAGTTCTTC. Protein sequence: CSATGTLNEQFF.

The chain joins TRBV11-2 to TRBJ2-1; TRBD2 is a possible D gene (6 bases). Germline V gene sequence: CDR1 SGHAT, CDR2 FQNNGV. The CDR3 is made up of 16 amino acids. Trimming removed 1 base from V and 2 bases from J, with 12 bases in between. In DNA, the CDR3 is TGTGCCAGCAGCTTAGGGCTGGACTATCCCTACAATGAGCAGTTCTTC. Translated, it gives CASSLGLDYPYNEQFF.

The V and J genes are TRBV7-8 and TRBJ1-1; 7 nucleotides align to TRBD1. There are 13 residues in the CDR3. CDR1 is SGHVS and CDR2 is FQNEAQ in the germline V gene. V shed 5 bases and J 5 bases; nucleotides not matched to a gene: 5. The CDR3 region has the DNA TGTGCCAGCAGCGTAAACAGGGGAACTGAAGCTTTCTTT. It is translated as CASSVNRGTEAFF. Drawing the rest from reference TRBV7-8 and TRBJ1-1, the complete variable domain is GAGVSQSPRYKVAKRGQDVALRCDPISGHVSLFWYQQALGQGPEFLTYFQNEAQLDKSGLPSDRFFAERPEGSVSTLKIQRTQQEDSAVYLCASSVNRGTEAFFGQGTRLTVV.

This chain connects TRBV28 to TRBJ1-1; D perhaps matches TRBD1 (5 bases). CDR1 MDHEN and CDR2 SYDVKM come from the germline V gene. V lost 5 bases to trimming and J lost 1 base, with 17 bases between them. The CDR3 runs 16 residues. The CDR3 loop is CASSLRQYRPNTEAFF. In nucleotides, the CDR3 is TGTGCCAGCAGTCTCCGACAGTATCGTCCGAACACTGAAGCTTTCTTT.

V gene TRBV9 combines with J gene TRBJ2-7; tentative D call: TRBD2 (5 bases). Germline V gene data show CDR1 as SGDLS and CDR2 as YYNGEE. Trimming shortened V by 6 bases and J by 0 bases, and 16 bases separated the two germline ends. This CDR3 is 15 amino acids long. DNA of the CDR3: TGTGCCAGCACCCCTGGACTTCTTCCCTCCTACGAGCAGTACTTC. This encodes CASTPGLLPSYEQYF.

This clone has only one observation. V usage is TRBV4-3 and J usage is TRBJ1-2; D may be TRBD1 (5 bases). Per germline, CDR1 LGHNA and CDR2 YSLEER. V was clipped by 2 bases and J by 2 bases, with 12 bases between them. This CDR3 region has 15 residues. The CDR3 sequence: CASSQPGGENYGYTF. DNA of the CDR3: TGCGCCAGCAGCCAACCGGGAGGGGAAAACTATGGCTACACCTTC.

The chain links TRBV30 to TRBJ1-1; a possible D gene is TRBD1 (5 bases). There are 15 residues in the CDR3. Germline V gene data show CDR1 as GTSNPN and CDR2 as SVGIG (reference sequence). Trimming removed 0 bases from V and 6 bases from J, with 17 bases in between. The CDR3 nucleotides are TGTGCCTGGAGTGTAGCAGCAGGGTATTTCCCTGAAGCTTTCTTT. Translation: CAWSVAAGYFPEAFF.

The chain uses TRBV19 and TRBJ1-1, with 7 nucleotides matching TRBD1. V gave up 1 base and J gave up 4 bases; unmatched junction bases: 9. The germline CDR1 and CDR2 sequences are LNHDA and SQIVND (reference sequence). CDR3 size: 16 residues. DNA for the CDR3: TGTGCCAGTAGTATAGGCTCTCTTGGGACAGCCACTGAAGCTTTCTTT. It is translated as CASSIGSLGTATEAFF.

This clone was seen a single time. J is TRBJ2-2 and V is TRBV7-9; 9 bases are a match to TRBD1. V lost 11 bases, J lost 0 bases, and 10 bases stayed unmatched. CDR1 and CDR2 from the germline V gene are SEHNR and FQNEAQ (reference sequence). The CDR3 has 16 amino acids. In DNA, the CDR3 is TGTGCCGAATCTACCGGGACAGGGTCGAACACCGGGGAGCTGTTTTTT. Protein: CAESTGTGSNTGELFF.

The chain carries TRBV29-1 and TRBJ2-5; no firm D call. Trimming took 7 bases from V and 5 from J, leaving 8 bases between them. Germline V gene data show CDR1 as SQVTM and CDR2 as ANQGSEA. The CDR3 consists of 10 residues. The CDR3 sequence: CSAPRETQYF. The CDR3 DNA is TGCAGCGCCCCGAGGGAGACCCAGTACTTC.

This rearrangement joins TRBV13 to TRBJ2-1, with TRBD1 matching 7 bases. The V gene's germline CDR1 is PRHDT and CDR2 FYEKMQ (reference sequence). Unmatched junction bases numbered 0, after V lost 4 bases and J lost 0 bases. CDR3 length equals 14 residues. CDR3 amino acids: CASSWDSSYNEQFF. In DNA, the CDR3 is TGTGCCAGCAGCTGGGACAGCTCCTACAATGAGCAGTTCTTC. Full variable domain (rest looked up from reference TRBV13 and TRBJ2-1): AAGVIQSPRHLIKEKRETATLKCYPIPRHDTVYWYQQGPGQDPQFLISFYEKMQSDKGSIPDRFSAQQFSDYHSELNMSSLELGDSALYFCASSWDSSYNEQFFGPGTRLTVL.

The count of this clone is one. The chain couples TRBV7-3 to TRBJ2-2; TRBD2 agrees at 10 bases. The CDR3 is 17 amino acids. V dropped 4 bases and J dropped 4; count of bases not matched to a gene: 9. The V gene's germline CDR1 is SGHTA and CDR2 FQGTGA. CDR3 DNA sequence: TGTGCCAGCAGCTACATGCTAGCGGGAGTTACCACCGGGGAGCTGTTTTTT. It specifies CASSYMLAGVTTGELFF.

CDR3 DNA: TGTGCCACCAGCAGCGACAGGGGTACTGGAAACACCATATATTTT. It translates to CATSSDRGTGNTIYF. This chain uses TRBV15 with TRBJ1-3, with 8 bases that match TRBD1. CDR1 is LNHNV, CDR2 YYDKDF, per germline (reference sequence). There are 15 residues in the CDR3. With 3 bases clipped from V and 2 bases from J, the junction kept 3 bases outside the gene matches.

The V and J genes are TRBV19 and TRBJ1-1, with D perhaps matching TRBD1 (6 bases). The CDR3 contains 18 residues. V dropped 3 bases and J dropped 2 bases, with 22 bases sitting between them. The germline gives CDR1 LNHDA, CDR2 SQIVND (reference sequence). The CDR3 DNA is TGTGCCAGTAGTATTTGGGCAGGGGCCTTTAATGTAAACACTGAAGCTTTCTTT. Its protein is CASSIWAGAFNVNTEAFF.

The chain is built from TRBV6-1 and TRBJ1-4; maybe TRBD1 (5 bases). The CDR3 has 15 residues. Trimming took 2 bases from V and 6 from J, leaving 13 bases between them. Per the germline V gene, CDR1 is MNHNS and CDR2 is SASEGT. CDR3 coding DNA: TGTGCCAGCAGTGAATTAGGGACTCCTTATGAAAAACTGTTTTTT. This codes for CASSELGTPYEKLFF.

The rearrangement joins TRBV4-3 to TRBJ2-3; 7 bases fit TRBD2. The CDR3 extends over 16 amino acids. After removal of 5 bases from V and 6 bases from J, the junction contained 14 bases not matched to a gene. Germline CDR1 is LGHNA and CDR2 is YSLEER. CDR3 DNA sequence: TGCGCCAGCAGCGCAAGAAGTTCCGCGGGAGCTGATACGCAGTATTTT. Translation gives CASSARSSAGADTQYF.

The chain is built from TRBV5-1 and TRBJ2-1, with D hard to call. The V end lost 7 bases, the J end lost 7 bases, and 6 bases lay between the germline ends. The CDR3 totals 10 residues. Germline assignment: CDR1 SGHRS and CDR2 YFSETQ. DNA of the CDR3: TGCGCCAGCGGAGTGAATGAGCAGTTCTTC. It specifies CASGVNEQFF.

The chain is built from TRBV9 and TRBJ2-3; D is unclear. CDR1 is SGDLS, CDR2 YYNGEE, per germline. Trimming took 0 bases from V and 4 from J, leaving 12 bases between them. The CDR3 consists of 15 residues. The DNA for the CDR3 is TGTGCCAGCAGCGTAGTTGGTAAAGTGGCAGATACGCAGTATTTT. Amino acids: CASSVVGKVADTQYF.

CDR3 loop: CASSFQADEQYF. In DNA, the CDR3 is TGTGCCAGCAGCTTTCAGGCAGACGAGCAGTACTTC. This sequence joins TRBV5-6 and TRBJ2-7; D is uncertain. Germline V CDR1 and CDR2: SGHDT, YYEEEE. This CDR3 comprises 12 residues. The V gene lost 2 bases and the J gene lost 5 bases, with 8 bases spanning the gap.

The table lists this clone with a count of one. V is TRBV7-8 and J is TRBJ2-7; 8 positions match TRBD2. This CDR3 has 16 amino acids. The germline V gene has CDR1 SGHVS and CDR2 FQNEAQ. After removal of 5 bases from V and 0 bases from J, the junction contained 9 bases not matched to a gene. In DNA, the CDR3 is TGTGCCAGCAGCCCATATAGCGGGGCAAGCTCCTACGAGCAGTACTTC. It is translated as CASSPYSGASSYEQYF.

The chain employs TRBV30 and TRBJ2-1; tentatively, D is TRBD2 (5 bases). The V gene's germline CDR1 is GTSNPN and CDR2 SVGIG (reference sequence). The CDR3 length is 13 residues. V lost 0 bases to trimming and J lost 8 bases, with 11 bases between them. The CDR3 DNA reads TGTGCCTGGAGTGTACTAGGGAGCGATGAGCAGTTCTTC. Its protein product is CAWSVLGSDEQFF.